This T cell receptor (beta chain) derives from a study of cytotoxic CD8 clonotypes in ibrutinib-treated CLL. Turning to the study itself: Response sampling took place at median around 12 months of treatment, range 6 to 36.

The protocol was immunoSEQ multiplex PCR, while the TCRdb copy is restricted to in-frame clones and leaves out a portion. The table lists some 35,000 clones, about two thirds of them singletons. The study, taken as a whole, reports: Clonality climbed at ibrutinib response, then dropped toward baseline at progression. Public clonotypes were seen rarely and were contracted or stable on treatment. Baseline-level clonality went beyond age-matched healthy donors and moved in step with circulating CD8+ T-cell counts.

Of note for this clone: Antigen specificity is unknown.

Source: PBMCs, taken at disease progression, from a patient treated with ibrutinib. The TCR comes from a human donor with chronic lymphocytic leukemia.

CDR3 DNA sequence: TGTGCCAGCAGCTCCTCCAAAGCGGGGGGCTCCTACAATGAGCAGTTCTTC. Amino acid sequence: CASSSSKAGGSYNEQFF. This chain uses TRBV5-4 with TRBJ2-1, with 9 bases aligning to TRBD2. This CDR3 is 17 amino acids long. CDR1 and CDR2 (germline): SGHNT, YYREEE (reference sequence). J lost 0 bases, V lost 3 bases, and 7 bases had no gene match.